One sample yielded the 10 T cell receptor beta chains listed below, sequenced in a study of control samples from healthy donors and cancer patients. Sequenced by immunoSEQ multiplex PCR; TCRdb stores in-frame clones only, minus some. The sample records about 98,000 clones, 79% being singletons. Sequenced: blood. The receptors originated from a woman aged 25 to 39 in good health.

Relative to its sample, this clone is medium-sized (0.01 to 0.1%). The genes are TRBV19 and TRBJ2-5; the D is unclear. This CDR3 is built from 15 residues. V was pared by 3 bases and J by 5 bases, with 16 bases between. Germline V gene sequence: CDR1 LNHDA, CDR2 SQIVND (reference sequence). The CDR3 reads CASSISQERWETQYF. CDR3 nucleotides: TGTGCCAGTAGTATTAGCCAGGAACGATGGGAGACCCAGTACTTC.

The chain joins TRBV12-3 or TRBV12-4 to TRBJ1-2, with D possibly matching TRBD1 (6 bases). Trimming removed 3 bases from V and 4 bases from J, with 9 bases in between. CDR3 length equals 13 residues. CDR3 bases: TGTGCCAGCAGTTTTGGCAGGGGCTATGGCTACACCTTC. Amino acid sequence: CASSFGRGYGYTF.

The chain recombines TRBV30 with TRBJ2-1; 7 bases line up with TRBD1. Germline CDR1 GTSNPN, CDR2 SVGIG (reference sequence). The V gene end was trimmed by 4 bases and the J gene end by 4 bases; junction bases not matched to a gene: 7. CDR3 size: 14 residues. The CDR3 loop reads CAWKQGPNYNEQFF. DNA of the CDR3: TGTGCCTGGAAACAGGGGCCCAATTACAATGAGCAGTTCTTC.

V gene TRBV5-6 combines with J gene TRBJ2-1; perhaps TRBD1 as D (6 bases). V lost 1 base to trimming and J lost 5 bases, with 7 bases between them. The CDR3 is 13 amino acids. Germline assignment: CDR1 SGHDT and CDR2 YYEEEE. The CDR3 spells CASSLTGNNEQFF. In nucleotides, the CDR3 is TGTGCCAGCAGCTTGACAGGGAACAATGAGCAGTTCTTC.

The chain uses TRBV2 and TRBJ2-2; 8 bases map to TRBD1. This CDR3 is 19 amino acids long. Trimming took 6 bases from V and 2 from J; bases not matched to a gene: 17. Germline V gene sequence: CDR1 SNHLY, CDR2 FYNNEI. The CDR3 loop is CASRNPRDRTGTNTGELFF. CDR3 coding DNA: TGTGCCAGCAGGAACCCACGAGATCGGACAGGGACTAACACCGGGGAGCTGTTTTTT. Full variable domain (missing parts from reference TRBV2 and TRBJ2-2): EPEVTQTPSHQVTQMGQEVILRCVPISNHLYFYWYRQILGQKVEFLVSFYNNEISEKSEIFDDQFSVERPDGSNFTLKIRSTKLEDSAMYFCASRNPRDRTGTNTGELFFGEGSRLTVL.

The rearrangement joins TRBV7-2 to TRBJ2-7, with D perhaps matching TRBD1 (8 bases). Germline CDR1 reads SGHTA; CDR2 reads FQGNSA. CDR3 length: 18 residues. V lost 3 bases and J 5 bases, leaving 26 bases between the germline ends. CDR3: CASSFMIGGRTGHHEQYF. As DNA, the CDR3 is TGTGCCAGCAGCTTTATGATCGGGGGGAGGACAGGGCACCACGAGCAGTACTTC.

The rearrangement links TRBV7-6 to TRBJ2-1, with 11 bases aligning to TRBD2. CDR1 is SGHVS and CDR2 is FNYEAQ in the germline V gene. This CDR3 has 15 residues. Losses at the gene ends were 6 bases for V and 4 bases for J; bases not matched to a gene: 5. CDR3 coding DNA: TGTGCCAGCAGTCTCGGACTAGCGGGTTACAATGAGCAGTTCTTC. As protein: CASSLGLAGYNEQFF.

The V and J genes are TRBV7-2 and TRBJ1-2, with D maybe TRBD1 (5 bases). The CDR3 totals 18 residues. Trimming shortened V by 2 bases and J by 6 bases, and 25 bases separated the two germline ends. Germline CDR1 is SGHTA and CDR2 is FQGNSA. CDR3 coding DNA: TGTGCCAGCAGCTTAACCACGGCGGGGCCCCTTATGGGCCATGGCTACACCTTC. Protein sequence: CASSLTTAGPLMGHGYTF.

The gene calls are TRBV15 and TRBJ1-2; 7 bases align to TRBD1. Trimming took 3 bases from V and 8 from J; bases not matched to a gene: 6. Germline-derived CDR1 and CDR2 are LNHNV and YYDKDF (reference sequence). This CDR3 contains 13 residues. CDR3 region: CATSSTGTEGYTF. CDR3 nucleotides: TGTGCCACCAGCAGCACCGGGACAGAAGGCTACACCTTC.

The chain joins TRBV7-9 to TRBJ2-6, with TRBD1 matching 8 bases. Trimming cost V 0 bases and J 2 bases; bases outside gene matches: 3. The CDR3 covers 17 residues. Germline V lookup: CDR1 SEHNR, CDR2 FQNEAQ (reference sequence). This CDR3 is CASSLAQGAAGANVLTF. CDR3 bases: TGTGCCAGCAGCTTAGCGCAGGGGGCGGCTGGGGCCAACGTCCTGACTTTC.